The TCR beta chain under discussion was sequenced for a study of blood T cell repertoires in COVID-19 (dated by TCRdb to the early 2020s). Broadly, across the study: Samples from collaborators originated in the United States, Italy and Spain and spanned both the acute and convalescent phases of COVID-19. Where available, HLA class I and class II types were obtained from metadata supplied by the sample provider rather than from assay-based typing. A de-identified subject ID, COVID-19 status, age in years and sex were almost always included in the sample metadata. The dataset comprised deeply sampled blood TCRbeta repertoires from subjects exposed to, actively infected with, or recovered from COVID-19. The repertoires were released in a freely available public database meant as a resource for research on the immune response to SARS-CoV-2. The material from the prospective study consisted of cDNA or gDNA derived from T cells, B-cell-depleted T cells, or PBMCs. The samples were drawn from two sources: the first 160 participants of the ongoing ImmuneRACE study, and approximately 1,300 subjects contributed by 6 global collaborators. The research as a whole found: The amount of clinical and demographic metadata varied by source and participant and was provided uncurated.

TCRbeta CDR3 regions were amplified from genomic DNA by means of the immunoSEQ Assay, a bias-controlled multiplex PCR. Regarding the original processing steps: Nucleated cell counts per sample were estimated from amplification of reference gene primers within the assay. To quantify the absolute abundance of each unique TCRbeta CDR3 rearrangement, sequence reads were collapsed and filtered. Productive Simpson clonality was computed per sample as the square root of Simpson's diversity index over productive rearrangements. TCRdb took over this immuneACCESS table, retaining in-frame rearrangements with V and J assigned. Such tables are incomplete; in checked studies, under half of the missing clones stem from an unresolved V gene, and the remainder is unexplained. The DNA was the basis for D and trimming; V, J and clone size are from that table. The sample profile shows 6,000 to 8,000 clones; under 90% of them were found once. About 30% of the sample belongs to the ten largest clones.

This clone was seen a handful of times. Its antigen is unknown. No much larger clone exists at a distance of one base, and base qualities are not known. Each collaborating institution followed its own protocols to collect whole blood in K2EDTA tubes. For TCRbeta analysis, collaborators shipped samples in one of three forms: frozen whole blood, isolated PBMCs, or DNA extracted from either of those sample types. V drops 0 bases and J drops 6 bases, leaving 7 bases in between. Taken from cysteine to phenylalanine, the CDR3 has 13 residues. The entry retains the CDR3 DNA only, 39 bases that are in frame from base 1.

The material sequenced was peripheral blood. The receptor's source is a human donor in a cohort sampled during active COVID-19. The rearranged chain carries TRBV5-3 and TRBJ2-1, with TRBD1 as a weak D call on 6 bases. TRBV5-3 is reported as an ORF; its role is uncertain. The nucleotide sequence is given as TGTGCCAGAAGCTTGGAAGGGGGCAATGAGCAGTTCTTC. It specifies CARSLEGGNEQFF.